These T cell receptor beta chains were read from a single sample in a study of human T cells and chemical hapten exposure. TCRdb reanalysed the RACE reads using MiXCR and keeps one entry per CDR3 protein. The data contain about 42,000 distinct CDR3 sequences, 9.6% of them seen just once; the ten biggest clones take up 11% to 15%. The material was whole blood, obtained in connection with sensitization to the hapten diphenylcyclopropenone (DPC). Every receptor here comes from a woman aged 25-40 years with alopecia areata. Some clones in this sample may be carry-over from other donors' samples. The CDR3 runs from the conserved cysteine through the conserved F or W. The D gene is left open where the match is weak. Only part of the rows carry a size: once, few, many, or a class if the clone is expanded.

j_call | d_call | clone_size | v_call | cdr3_length | cdr3_aa | cdr3_nt
TRBJ2-5 | . | . | TRBV12-5 | 13 | CASGLPEQETQYF | TGTGCTAGTGGTTTGCCTGAGCAAGAGACCCAGTACTTC
TRBJ2-7 | . | . | TRBV2 | 13 | CASRTQGSYEQYF | TGTGCCAGCAGGACCCAGGGGAGTTACGAGCAGTACTTC
TRBJ2-7 | . | few | TRBV20-1 | 12 | CSAHRGQYEQYF | TGCAGTGCGCACAGAGGACAGTACGAGCAGTACTTC
TRBJ2-3 | . | . | TRBV29-1 | 13 | CSAAGTLGDTQYF | TGCAGCGCAGCCGGGACACTAGGCGATACGCAGTATTTT
TRBJ2-2 | TRBD2 | . | TRBV20-1 | 15 | CSASRGGFNTGELFF | TGCAGTGCCTCCCGGGGGGGATTTAACACCGGGGAGCTGTTTTTT
TRBJ2-1 | TRBD2 | many | TRBV12-3/TRBV12-4 | 15 | CASTRLAGFNNEQFF | TGTGCCAGCACTAGACTAGCGGGGTTTAACAATGAGCAGTTCTTC
TRBJ1-3 | . | . | TRBV2 | 15 | CASSEWDLSGNTIYF | TGTGCCAGCAGTGAATGGGATCTATCCGGAAACACCATATATTTT
TRBJ1-2 | . | many | TRBV7-2 | 14 | CASSLRGQSQGYTF | TGTGCCAGCAGCTTACGTGGACAAAGCCAAGGCTACACCTTC
TRBJ2-1 | . | few | TRBV27 | 19 | CASSPLGRVQGTVKNEQFF | TGTGCCAGCAGTCCTCTGGGAAGGGTTCAGGGTACGGTGAAGAATGAGCAGTTCTTC
TRBJ2-6 | . | . | TRBV28 | 15 | CASSSSGTGANVLTF | .
TRBJ1-6 | . | many | TRBV7-9 | 14 | CASSLEGYNSPLHF | TGTGCCAGCAGCTTAGAGGGATATAATTCACCCCTCCACTTT
TRBJ2-7 | TRBD2 | few | TRBV4-2 | 19 | CASSQVYGTSGGETYEQYF | TGTGCCAGCAGCCAAGTATACGGGACTAGCGGGGGGGAAACCTACGAGCAGTACTTC
TRBJ1-1 | . | few | TRBV29-1 | 11 | CSVGEGTEAFF | TGCAGCGTGGGAGAGGGCACTGAAGCTTTCTTT
TRBJ2-6 | . | many | TRBV18 | 17 | CASSPVTGGTGANVLTF | TGTGCCAGCTCACCAGTGACAGGCGGCACTGGGGCCAACGTCCTGACTTTC
TRBJ2-1 | . | many | TRBV6-1 | 16 | CASSEALYGGVNEQFF | TGTGCCAGCAGTGAAGCGCTTTACGGGGGAGTCAATGAGCAGTTCTTC
TRBJ2-7 | . | few | TRBV5-1 | 14 | CASSFSGGGDEQYF | TGCGCCAGCAGCTTCTCCGGGGGAGGCGACGAGCAGTACTTC
TRBJ2-7 | . | . | TRBV28 | 14 | CASNLRQEDYEQYF | TGTGCCAGCAACCTTAGACAGGAAGACTACGAGCAGTACTTC
TRBJ1-2 | . | few | TRBV6-2/TRBV6-3 | 16 | CASSYSWDLVGYGYTF | TGTGCCAGCAGTTACTCGTGGGACTTAGTTGGCTATGGCTACACCTTC
TRBJ1-1 | . | . | TRBV7-2 | 15 | CASSLAGVRDTEAFF | TGTGCCAGCAGCTTGGCAGGAGTCAGGGACACTGAAGCTTTCTTT
TRBJ2-7 | . | few | TRBV7-9 | 12 | CASSLVGWEQYF | TGTGCCAGCAGCTTAGTTGGATGGGAGCAGTACTTC
TRBJ1-1 | . | many | TRBV18 | 18 | CASSPNSLLSPELTEAFF | TGTGCCAGCTCACCCAACAGCCTTCTAAGCCCTGAACTCACTGAAGCTTTCTTT
TRBJ2-5 | TRBD2 | many | TRBV7-8 | 16 | CASSATSGGHKETQYF | TGTGCCAGCAGCGCCACTAGCGGGGGCCATAAAGAGACCCAGTACTTC
TRBJ1-5 | TRBD1 | . | TRBV12-3/TRBV12-4 | 14 | CAIRTGGTEQPQHF | TGTGCCATCAGGACAGGGGGCACGGAGCAGCCCCAGCATTTT
TRBJ2-1 | . | . | TRBV14 | 14 | CASSQASRYNEQFF | TGTGCCAGCAGCCAAGCCTCGAGATACAATGAGCAGTTCTTC
TRBJ1-1 | . | few | TRBV19 | 14 | CASSMSGARTEAFF | TGTGCCAGTAGTATGTCGGGAGCTCGGACTGAAGCTTTCTTT
TRBJ1-1 | . | . | TRBV30 | 14 | CAWSGSLEGTEAFF | TGTGCCTGGAGTGGGTCCCTCGAAGGCACTGAAGCTTTCTTT
TRBJ2-7 | . | . | TRBV5-1 | 12 | CASSLDRYEQYF | TGCGCCAGCAGCTTGGACCGCTACGAGCAGTACTTC
TRBJ1-2 | TRBD1 | few | TRBV7-2 | 15 | CASGPDRGLGYGYTF | TGTGCCAGCGGACCGGACAGGGGGCTCGGCTATGGCTACACCTTC
TRBJ2-7 | TRBD1 | . | TRBV7-2 | 15 | CASSPQTGSSYEQYF | TGTGCCAGCTCCCCCCAGACAGGGAGCTCCTACGAGCAGTACTTC
TRBJ1-4 | . | many | TRBV3-2 | 17 | CASSQEMEASKDEKLFF | TGTGCCAGCAGCCAAGAAATGGAGGCGTCAAAGGATGAAAAACTGTTTTTT
TRBJ1-4 | . | many | TRBV7-9 | 18 | CASSFARTLTFGNEKLFF | TGTGCCAGCAGCTTCGCCAGAACTCTGACCTTTGGTAATGAAAAACTGTTTTTT
TRBJ1-6 | . | many | TRBV4-2 | 14 | CASSQDGNNSPLHF | TGTGCCAGCAGCCAAGACGGGAATAATTCACCCCTCCACTTT
TRBJ2-1 | . | many | TRBV5-4 | 16 | CASSLAAGGLYNEQFF | TGTGCCAGCAGCTTGGCGGCCGGGGGATTATACAATGAGCAGTTCTTC
TRBJ1-6 | . | few | TRBV2 | 11 | CASHLSSPLHF | TGTGCCAGCCATCTTAGTTCACCCCTCCACTTT
TRBJ2-7 | . | few | TRBV28 | 12 | CASKKLAYEQYF | TGTGCCAGCAAGAAGCTAGCCTACGAGCAGTACTTC
TRBJ2-5 | . | many | TRBV9 | 14 | CASSVLGGQETQYF | TGTGCCAGCAGCGTTTTGGGCGGCCAAGAGACCCAGTACTTC
TRBJ2-1 | . | few | TRBV2 | 15 | CASSSELVPGAEQFF | TGTGCCAGCAGTAGTGAATTAGTCCCAGGGGCTGAGCAGTTCTTC
TRBJ2-6 | TRBD1 | . | TRBV5-1 | 17 | CASSRQGPSSGANVLTF | TGCGCCAGCAGCCGACAGGGCCCAAGCTCTGGGGCCAACGTCCTGACTTTC
TRBJ2-3 | TRBD1 | many | TRBV20-1 | 13 | CSARDRWGATQYF | TGCAGTGCTAGGGACAGGTGGGGAGCTACGCAGTATTTT
TRBJ1-5 | . | . | TRBV6-5 | 14 | CASSYLNSNQPQHF | TGTGCCAGCAGTTACTTGAATAGCAATCAGCCCCAGCATTTT
TRBJ2-4 | TRBD2 | few | TRBV28 | 15 | CASSLGAGGQNIQYF | TGTGCCAGCAGTCTGGGAGCGGGGGGCCAAAACATTCAGTACTTC
TRBJ2-2 | TRBD1 | few | TRBV7-3 | 15 | CASSLRERGPGELFF | TGTGCCAGCAGCTTGCGAGAGAGGGGGCCCGGGGAGCTGTTTTTT
TRBJ1-1 | . | . | TRBV20-1 | 9 | CSANTEAFF | TGCAGTGCCAACACTGAAGCTTTCTTT
TRBJ2-2 | . | few | TRBV18 | 17 | CASSPPTSRDVTGELFF | TGTGCCAGCTCACCACCGACGTCCCGGGACGTGACCGGGGAGCTGTTTTTT
TRBJ2-1 | TRBD1 | many | TRBV12-3/TRBV12-4 | 15 | CASSRTGALQNEQFF | TGTGCCAGCAGCCGGACAGGGGCGTTGCAGAATGAGCAGTTCTTC
TRBJ2-3 | . | few | TRBV6-5 | 16 | CASSSAGTFLTDTQYF | TGTGCCAGCAGTTCCGCGGGGACCTTCCTAACAGATACGCAGTATTTT
TRBJ2-1 | . | . | TRBV7-2 | 13 | CASLESSYNEQFF | TGTGCCAGCCTGGAAAGCTCCTACAATGAGCAGTTCTTC
TRBJ1-5 | . | many | TRBV28 | 14 | CASALGVGNQPQHF | TGTGCCAGCGCCTTGGGGGTGGGCAATCAGCCCCAGCATTTT